The clone carrying this T cell receptor (beta chain) has ten or more counts. The antigen remains unidentified. The data originate from a study of regulatory T cells in long-lasting Graves disease. Arm-PCR of CDR3 regions and iRepertoire HTBI primers were the basis on which TCR beta libraries were built. TCRdb re-derived calls from the multiplex PCR reads in MiXCR, one entry per CDR3 protein. The data contain around 460,000 distinct CDR3 sequences, 22% of them singletons. The CDR3 is made up of 15 amino acids. Germline CDR1 is MNHNS and CDR2 is SASEGT. Trimming took 6 bases from V and 1 from J, leaving 12 bases between them. Time point meaning: persistent/refractory GD, antithyroid drugs over 5 years with positive TRAb. The authors made the TCR library using RNA they extracted from PBMCs. Notes on the study in general: Persistent patients had more shared public clonotypes (about 2,700) than new patients (roughly 940). The work looked only at peripheral blood and did not look at thyroid tissue.

The TCR was taken from a female donor with Graves disease. The sample in question was peripheral blood mononuclear cells (PBMCs), obtained when the disease was refractory, from a patient treated with antithyroid drugs. V usage is TRBV6-1 and J usage is TRBJ1-4; no clear D gene. The CDR3 here is CASSPRAGTNEKLFF. Written as DNA, the CDR3 is TGTGCCAGCAGCCCGCGGGCTGGAACTAATGAAAAACTGTTTTTT.